The entry below gives a single TCR beta chain sequence along with its context. This entry comes from a study of neoadjuvant anti-PD-1 for oral cavity cancer. These newly diagnosed stage II-IVA oral cavity squamous cell carcinoma patients had no prior systemic or radiation treatment. PBMCs were not maintained or expanded in culture before analysis. Most PBMC samples had 480 ng input DNA in six replicates. Clones were sequenced by immunoSEQ multiplex PCR, and TCRdb holds only the in-frame ones, with some missing. The data contain 10,000 to 15,000 clones, over 50% of them singletons. The sequences come from PBMCs, collected before nivolumab (anti-PD-1) treatment. The TCR was taken from a person aged 35-79 years with oral cavity squamous cell carcinoma.

CDR3: CASSQEAAGGLSGRFYF. In DNA, the CDR3 is TGTGCCAGCAGCCAAGAGGCAGCGGGGGGTCTGTCAGGACGCTTTTATTTT. The chain joins TRBV7-8 to TRBJ2-3, with 9 bases identical to TRBD2. The CDR3 has 17 amino acids. The germline V gene has CDR1 SGHVS and CDR2 FQNEAQ. The J segment lost 15 bases and the V segment lost 5 bases, leaving 24 bases of the junction unmatched.